The entry below describes one T cell receptor beta chain. Germline lookup yields CDR1 MNHNY and CDR2 SVGAGI (reference sequence). This CDR3 region has 13 residues. V dropped 9 bases and J dropped 0 bases, with 10 bases sitting between them. Nashville, Tennessee was home to all donors, each a Caucasian adult. The data stem from a study of shared clonotypes between healthy human individuals. Overall study: The people who gave samples were two women and a few men aged 18 to 49.

Measured with immunoSEQ multiplex PCR; TCRdb has only the in-frame clones, and not every one. The sample comprises about 2,500,000 clones, more than 80% of which are singletons, and over 0.12% rests with the top ten. Sequences were obtained from naive CD4+ T cells sorted from blood. The subset: CD45RA+ positively selected. The receptor was derived from a young man in good health. The V gene is TRBV6-6, the J gene TRBJ2-3; tentatively, D is TRBD1 (6 bases). The CDR3 loop is CASRDTSTDTQYF. CDR3 DNA: TGTGCCAGTCGGGACACGAGCACAGATACGCAGTATTTT.